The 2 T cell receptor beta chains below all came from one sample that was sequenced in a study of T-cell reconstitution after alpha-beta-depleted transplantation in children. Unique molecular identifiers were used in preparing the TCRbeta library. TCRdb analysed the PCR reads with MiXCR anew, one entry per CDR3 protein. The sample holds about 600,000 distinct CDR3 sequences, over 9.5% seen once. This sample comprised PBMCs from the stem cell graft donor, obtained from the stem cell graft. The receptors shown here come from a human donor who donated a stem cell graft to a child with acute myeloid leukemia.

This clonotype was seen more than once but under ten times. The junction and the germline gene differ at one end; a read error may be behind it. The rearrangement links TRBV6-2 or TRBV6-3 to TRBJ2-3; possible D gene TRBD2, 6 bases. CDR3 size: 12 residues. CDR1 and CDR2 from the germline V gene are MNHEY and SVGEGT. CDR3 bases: TGTGCCAGCGGCCCCCCGGGACTCCGGACGGATTTT. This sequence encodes CASGPPGLRTDF.

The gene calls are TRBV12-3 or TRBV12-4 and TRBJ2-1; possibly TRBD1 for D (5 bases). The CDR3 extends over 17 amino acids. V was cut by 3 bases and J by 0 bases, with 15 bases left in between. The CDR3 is CASSFPQVGSSYNEQFF. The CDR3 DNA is TGTGCCAGCAGTTTCCCACAGGTTGGAAGCTCCTACAATGAGCAGTTCTTC.